The 21 T cell receptor beta chains presented below share a single source sample, sequenced in a study of naive and memory T cell subsets. Two oligonucleotides, mixed equimolar, formed the beta constant-region primer covering TRBC1 and TRBC2. Four rounds of PCR amplified the ligated cDNA using nested alpha and beta constant-region primers plus SP2. TCRdb independently ran MiXCR on the UMI-ligation and nested PCR reads; one entry per CDR3 protein. The sample contains roughly 100,000 distinct CDR3 sequences, 13% to 15% of which appear only once. No antigen has been assigned to these receptors. General study findings and limits: Possibly reflecting memory cells re-expressing CD45RA, a few larger clonotypes occurred in naive repertoires, especially CD8.

Sequencing used naive CD8+ T cells from blood. The origin of the receptors is a human donor in good health.

J is TRBJ1-1 and V is TRBV29-1, with 11 bases aligning to TRBD1. The CDR3 consists of 15 residues. Looked up from germline, CDR1 is SQVTM and CDR2 is ANQGSEA. Unmatched junction bases numbered 6, after V lost 2 bases and J lost 4 bases. CDR3 coding DNA: TGCAGCGTTGAACGAGCGGGGACAGGGGGCACTGAAGCTTTCTTT. Translation: CSVERAGTGGTEAFF.

The chain is built from TRBV6-5 and TRBJ2-5; a possible D gene is TRBD2 (5 bases). V shed 2 bases and J shed 7 bases, with 5 bases lying between them. CDR3 size: 11 residues. CDR1 and CDR2 from the germline V gene are MNHEY and SVGAGI. In DNA, the CDR3 is TGTGCCAGCAGTTACGGAGGGACCCAGTACTTC. This gives the protein CASSYGGTQYF.

V and J are TRBV27 and TRBJ2-3; D possibly corresponds to TRBD1 (6 bases). Germline values: CDR1 MNHEY, CDR2 SMNVEV (reference sequence). CDR3 size: 17 residues. V lost 8 bases, J lost 2 bases, and 23 bases lay in between. CDR3 protein: CASGFHREPPHTDTQYF. The CDR3 DNA follows: TGTGCCAGCGGATTTCACAGGGAGCCCCCACACACAGATACGCAGTATTTT.

The CDR3 loop is CASSGTGTSGETSTDTQYF. CDR3 bases: TGTGCCAGCAGCGGAACCGGGACTAGCGGGGAGACTAGCACAGATACGCAGTATTTT. The V and J genes are TRBV7-3 and TRBJ2-3; TRBD2 aligns across 13 bases. V lost 5 bases, J lost 0 bases, and 11 bases stayed unmatched. Germline CDR1 reads SGHTA; CDR2 reads FQGTGA. CDR3 size: 19 residues.

This clonotype was seen only a few times. The chain uses TRBV11-1 and TRBJ2-1; a possible D gene is TRBD2 (6 bases). V shed 2 bases and J shed 8 bases, with 10 bases lying between them. CDR1 is SGHAT, CDR2 FQDESV, per germline (reference sequence). The CDR3 runs 13 residues. The DNA of the CDR3 is TGTGCCAGCAGCTTACGCGGGATCGATGAGCAGTTCTTC. As protein: CASSLRGIDEQFF. Full variable domain (remainder filled in from reference TRBV11-1 and TRBJ2-1): EAEVAQSPRYKITEKSQAVAFWCDPISGHATLYWYRQILGQGPELLVQFQDESVVDDSQLPKDRFSAERLKGVDSTLKIQPAELGDSAMYLCASSLRGIDEQFFGPGTRLTVL.

This clonotype was observed a handful of times. CDR3 sequence (DNA): TGCAGCGTTGTTTGGTACTCTGGAAACACCATATATTTT. It yields the protein CSVVWYSGNTIYF. The V and J genes are TRBV29-1 and TRBJ1-3; D unclear. The CDR3 is made up of 13 amino acids. Trimming cost V 4 bases and J 0 bases, with 7 bases left between them. Germline V CDR1 and CDR2: SQVTM, ANQGSEA.

This CDR3 is CASSFFSGNEQFF. The CDR3 coding sequence is TGTGCCAGCAGTTTTTTTAGCGGGAATGAGCAGTTCTTC. The chain links TRBV12-3 or TRBV12-4 to TRBJ2-1, with TRBD2 identical over 7 bases. CDR3 length equals 13 residues. Germline trimming cut 3 bases from V and 7 bases from J; bases unmatched to any gene: 3.

This clonotype was seen repeatedly, ten times or more. The chain links TRBV7-7 to TRBJ2-1; 9 bases agree with TRBD1. Germline CDR1 and CDR2: SSHAT and FNYEAQ (reference sequence). Unmatched junction bases numbered 7, after V lost 4 bases and J lost 6 bases. This CDR3 spans 15 amino acids. CDR3 loop: CASSSPQGAGNEQFF. The CDR3 DNA is TGTGCCAGCAGCTCTCCACAGGGGGCAGGCAATGAGCAGTTCTTC.

The chain uses TRBV6-2 or TRBV6-3 and TRBJ1-5, with TRBD1 identical over 9 bases. Germline V gene lookup returns CDR1 MNHEY and CDR2 SVGEGT. This CDR3 comprises 16 residues. The V segment lost 6 bases and the J segment 6 bases; nucleotides outside the gene matches: 12. The CDR3 coding sequence is TGTGCCAGCAGACCTCCCACAGGGGGCTTGGCTCAGCCCCAGCATTTT. Residues: CASRPPTGGLAQPQHF.

Only a few counts were recorded for this clonotype. This chain joins TRBV7-9 and TRBJ1-2; 8 nucleotides agree with TRBD1. This CDR3 spans 18 amino acids. CDR1 SEHNR and CDR2 FQNEAQ come from the germline V gene (reference sequence). The V gene end was trimmed by 6 bases and the J gene end by 3 bases; junction bases not matched to a gene: 18. DNA for the CDR3: TGTGCCAGCAGTACGAACCCAAAACAGGGGGGCGAGTACTATGGCTACACCTTC. Translation: CASSTNPKQGGEYYGYTF.

J is TRBJ2-7 and V is TRBV18; maybe TRBD1 (6 bases). V was pared by 0 bases and J by 6 bases, with 12 bases between. The germline CDR1 and CDR2 sequences are KGHSH and LQKENI. The CDR3 totals 14 residues. The CDR3 loop is CASSPPATRGEQYF. The CDR3 region has the DNA TGTGCCAGCTCACCACCGGCTACCAGGGGCGAGCAGTACTTC.

This clonotype was seen a few times. The chain is built from TRBV9 and TRBJ2-1; no clear D. Germline CDR1 is SGDLS and CDR2 is YYNGEE. The CDR3 runs 18 residues. The V and J ends lost 1 base and 5 bases respectively, with 22 bases between them. The CDR3 region has the DNA TGTGCCAGCAGCGTATCGCTAGGGTTTGGGGATATCCACAATGAGCAGTTCTTC. Amino acid sequence: CASSVSLGFGDIHNEQFF. Supplemented by reference TRBV9 and TRBJ2-1, the full variable domain reads DSGVTQTPKHLITATGQRVTLRCSPRSGDLSVYWYQQSLDQGLQFLIQYYNGEERAKGNILERFSAQQFPDLHSELNLSSLELGDSALYFCASSVSLGFGDIHNEQFFGPGTRLTVL.

This chain links TRBV4-1 with TRBJ1-6; 7 bases line up with TRBD1. This CDR3 has 15 residues. The V gene end was trimmed by 0 bases and the J gene end by 9 bases; junction bases not matched to a gene: 5. Germline assignment: CDR1 MGHRA and CDR2 YSYEKL. CDR3 in DNA: TGCGCCAGCAGCCAAGAGACAGGGATAGGTTCACCCCTCCACTTT. Translated, it gives CASSQETGIGSPLHF.

This clonotype came up a few times. The J gene is TRBJ1-3, the V gene TRBV9, with TRBD1 matching over 7 bases. The CDR3 has 14 residues. The V and J ends lost 6 bases and 4 bases, in that order; junction bases with no gene match: 7. Germline V gene lookup returns CDR1 SGDLS and CDR2 YYNGEE. In DNA form, the CDR3 reads TGTGCCAGCAATACCGGGACAGAAGGAAACACCATATATTTT. This gives the protein CASNTGTEGNTIYF.

This clonotype was counted a single time. Its ends do not fully match the called genes, so a read error is possible. The rearrangement joins TRBV25-1 to TRBJ1-1; D is ambiguous. This CDR3 is built from 16 residues. The V gene's germline CDR1 is MGHDK and CDR2 SYGVNS. The CDR3 protein is CASSELAEEPNSEAFF. In DNA form, the CDR3 reads TGTGCCAGCAGTGAACTGGCAGAGGAGCCGAACAGTGAAGCTTTCTTT. Using reference TRBV25-1 and TRBJ1-1 for the parts outside the CDR3, the full variable domain is EADIYQTPRYLVIGTGKKITLECSQTMGHDKMYWYQQDPGMELHLIHYSYGVNSTEKGDLSSESTVSRIRTEHFPLTLESARPSHTSQYLCASSELAEEPNSEAFFGQGTRLTVV.

This clonotype was counted between two and nine times. The chain joins TRBV25-1 to TRBJ2-3; D remains unclear. The V gene lost 6 bases and the J gene lost 2 bases, with 9 bases spanning the gap. Per germline, CDR1 MGHDK and CDR2 SYGVNS. The CDR3 runs to 13 residues. The DNA for the CDR3 is TGTGCCAGCAGATTAGGGAACACAGATACGCAGTATTTT. It codes for CASRLGNTDTQYF.

This clonotype was observed a handful of times. The chain combines TRBV2 with TRBJ1-5; possible D gene TRBD1, 6 bases. This CDR3 comprises 16 residues. The V gene lost 1 base and the J gene lost 7 bases, with 17 bases spanning the gap. Germline CDR1 reads SNHLY; CDR2 reads FYNNEI. CDR3 loop: CASSEVGGALLQPQHF. CDR3 nucleotides: TGTGCCAGCAGTGAAGTTGGGGGGGCTCTGCTACAGCCCCAGCATTTT.

The chain combines TRBV9 with TRBJ1-1; no firm D call. CDR3 length: 16 residues. V was cut by 3 bases and J by 0 bases, with 15 bases left in between. Germline lookup yields CDR1 SGDLS and CDR2 YYNGEE. The CDR3 DNA sequence: TGTGCCAGCAGCGAAAACACAGACCGCTTGAACACTGAAGCTTTCTTT. It encodes CASSENTDRLNTEAFF.

This clonotype was seen more than once but under ten times. The chain has TRBV5-6 and TRBJ1-5; no clear D gene. Germline CDR1 SGHDT, CDR2 YYEEEE. The CDR3 sequence is 14 residues long. The V gene lost 1 base and the J gene lost 1 base, with 6 bases spanning the gap. CDR3 nucleotides: TGTGCCAGCAGCTTGACCCTGAGCAATCAGCCCCAGCATTTT. Translation: CASSLTLSNQPQHF. The full variable domain, with the rest looked up from reference TRBV5-6 and TRBJ1-5, is DAGVTQSPTHLIKTRGQQVTLRCSPKSGHDTVSWYQQALGQGPQFIFQYYEEEERQRGNFPDRFSGHQFPNYSSELNVNALLLGDSALYLCASSLTLSNQPQHFGDGTRLSIL.

A word on this clonotype: A read error may explain this, as a much larger clone is one base away. The rearrangement joins TRBV5-4 to TRBJ2-1; D gene ambiguous. Germline V lookup: CDR1 SGHNT, CDR2 YYREEE (reference sequence). The CDR3 runs to 14 residues. The chain's CDR3 is CASSFRNRDNVQFF. CDR3 coding DNA: TGTGCCAGCAGCTTTAGGAACCGAGACAATGTGCAGTTCTTC. The complete variable domain, with remaining parts taken from reference TRBV5-4 and TRBJ2-1, reads ETGVTQSPTHLIKTRGQQVTLRCSSQSGHNTVSWYQQALGQGPQFIFQYYREEENGRGNFPPRFSGLQFPNYSSELNVNALELDDSALYLCASSFRNRDNVQFFGPGTRLTVL.

This clonotype showed up many times. This rearrangement joins TRBV4-3 to TRBJ1-6; no clear D. The length of the CDR3 is 14 residues. The V end was cut by 0 bases, the J end by 10 bases, with 10 bases between. CDR1 is LGHNA and CDR2 is YSLEER in the germline V gene. CDR3 sequence: CASSQDREGSPLHF. CDR3 coding DNA: TGCGCCAGCAGCCAAGATCGCGAAGGCTCACCCCTCCACTTT.